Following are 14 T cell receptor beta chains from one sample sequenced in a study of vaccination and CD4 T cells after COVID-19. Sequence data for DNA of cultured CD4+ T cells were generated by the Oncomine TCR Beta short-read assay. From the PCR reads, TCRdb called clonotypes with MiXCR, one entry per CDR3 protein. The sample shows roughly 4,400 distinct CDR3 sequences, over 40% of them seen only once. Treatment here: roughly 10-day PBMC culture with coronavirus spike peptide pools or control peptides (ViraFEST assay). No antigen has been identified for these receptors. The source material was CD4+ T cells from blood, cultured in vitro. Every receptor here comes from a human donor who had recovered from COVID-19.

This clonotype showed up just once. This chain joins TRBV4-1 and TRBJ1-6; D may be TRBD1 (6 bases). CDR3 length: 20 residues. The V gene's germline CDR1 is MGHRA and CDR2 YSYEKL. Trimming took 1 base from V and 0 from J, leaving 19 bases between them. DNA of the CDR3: TGCGCCAGCAGCCAAGCCCTCTGGACAGCCTCAAGCTCCTATAATTCACCCCTCCACTTT. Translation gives CASSQALWTASSSYNSPLHF.

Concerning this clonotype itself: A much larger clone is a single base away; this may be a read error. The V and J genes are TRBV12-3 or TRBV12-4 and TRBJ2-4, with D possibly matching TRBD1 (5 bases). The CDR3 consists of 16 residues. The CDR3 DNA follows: TGTGCCAGCACCCCGGGCCAGGGTCGGGCCACAAACATTCAGTACTTC. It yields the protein CASTPGQGRATNIQYF.

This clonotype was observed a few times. CDR3 sequence (DNA): TGTGCCAGCAGTCAAGGAGCTAACTATGGCTACACCTTC. Translation gives CASSQGANYGYTF. The gene calls are TRBV6-2 or TRBV6-3 and TRBJ1-2; D gene unclear. V lost 5 bases to trimming and J lost 0 bases, with 7 bases between them. This CDR3 has 13 amino acids. Germline V gives CDR1 MNHEY, CDR2 SVGEGT.

The CDR3, as DNA: TGTGCCAGCAGCCGAAGAGGGGGCAATCAGCCCCAGCATTTT. This encodes CASSRRGGNQPQHF. This chain connects TRBV6-1 to TRBJ1-5, with D perhaps matching TRBD1 (5 bases). CDR1 and CDR2 (germline): MNHNS, SASEGT. Deletions cut 6 bases from V and 2 bases from J, with 11 bases between. The CDR3 totals 14 residues.

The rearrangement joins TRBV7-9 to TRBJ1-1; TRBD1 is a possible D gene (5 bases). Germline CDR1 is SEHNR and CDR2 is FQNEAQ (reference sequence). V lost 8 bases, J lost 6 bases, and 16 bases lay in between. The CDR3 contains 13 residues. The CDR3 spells CASSLQVSAEAFF. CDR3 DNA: TGTGCCAGCTCCTTACAGGTTTCCGCTGAAGCTTTCTTT.

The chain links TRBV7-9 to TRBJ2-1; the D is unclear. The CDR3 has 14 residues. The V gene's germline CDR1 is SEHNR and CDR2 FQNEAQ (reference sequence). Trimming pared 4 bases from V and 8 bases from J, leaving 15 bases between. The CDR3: CASSSMGLSHEQFF. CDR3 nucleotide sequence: TGTGCCAGCAGCTCGATGGGCCTCAGTCATGAGCAGTTCTTC.

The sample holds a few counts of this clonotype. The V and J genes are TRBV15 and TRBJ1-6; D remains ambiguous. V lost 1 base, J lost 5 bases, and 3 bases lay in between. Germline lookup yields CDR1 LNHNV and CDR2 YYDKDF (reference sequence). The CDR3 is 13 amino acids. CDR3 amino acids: CATSRGNNSPLHF. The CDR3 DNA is TGTGCCACCAGCAGAGGGAATAATTCACCCCTCCACTTT.

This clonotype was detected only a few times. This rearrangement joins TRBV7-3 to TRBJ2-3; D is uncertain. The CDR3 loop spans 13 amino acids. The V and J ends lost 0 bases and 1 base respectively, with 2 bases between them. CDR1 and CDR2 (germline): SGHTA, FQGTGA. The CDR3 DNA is TGTGCCAGCAGCTTAACGGGCACAGATACGCAGTATTTT. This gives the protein CASSLTGTDTQYF. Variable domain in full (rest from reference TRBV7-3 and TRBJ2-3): GAGVSQTPSNKVTEKGKYVELRCDPISGHTALYWYRQSLGQGPEFLIYFQGTGAADDSGLPNDRFFAVRPEGSVSTLKIQRTERGDSAVYLCASSLTGTDTQYFGPGTRLTVL.

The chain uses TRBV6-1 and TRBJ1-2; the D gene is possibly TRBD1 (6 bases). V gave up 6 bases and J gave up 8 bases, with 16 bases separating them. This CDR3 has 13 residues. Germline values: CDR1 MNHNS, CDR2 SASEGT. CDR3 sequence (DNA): TGTGCCAGCAGCATAAGCGCAGGGGAAGGCTACACCTTC. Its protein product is CASSISAGEGYTF.

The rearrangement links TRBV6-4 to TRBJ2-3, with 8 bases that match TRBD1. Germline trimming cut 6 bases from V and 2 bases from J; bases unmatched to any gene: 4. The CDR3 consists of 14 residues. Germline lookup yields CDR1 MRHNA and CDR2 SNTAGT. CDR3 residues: CASSQGAHTDTQYF. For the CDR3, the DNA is TGTGCCAGCAGCCAGGGGGCACACACAGATACGCAGTATTTT.

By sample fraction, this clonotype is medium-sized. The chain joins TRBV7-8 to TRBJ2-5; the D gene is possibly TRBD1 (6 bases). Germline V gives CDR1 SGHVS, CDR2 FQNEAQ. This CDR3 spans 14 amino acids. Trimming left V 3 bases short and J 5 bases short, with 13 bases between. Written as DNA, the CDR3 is TGTGCCAGCAGCTTCGACAGGCTTTTGGAGACCCAGTACTTC. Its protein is CASSFDRLLETQYF.

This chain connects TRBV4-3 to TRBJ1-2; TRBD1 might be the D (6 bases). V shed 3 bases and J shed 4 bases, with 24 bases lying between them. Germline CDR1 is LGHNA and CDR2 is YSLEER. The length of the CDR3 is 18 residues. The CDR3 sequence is CASSQGLGGGSGSYGYTF. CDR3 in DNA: TGCGCCAGCAGCCAGGGCCTAGGGGGAGGCAGTGGGAGCTATGGCTACACCTTC.

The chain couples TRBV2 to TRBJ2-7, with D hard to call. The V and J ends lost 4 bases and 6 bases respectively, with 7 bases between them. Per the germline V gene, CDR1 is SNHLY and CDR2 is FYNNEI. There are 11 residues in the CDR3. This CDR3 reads CASSGGSEQYF. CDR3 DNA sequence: TGTGCCAGCAGTGGGGGATCCGAGCAGTACTTC.

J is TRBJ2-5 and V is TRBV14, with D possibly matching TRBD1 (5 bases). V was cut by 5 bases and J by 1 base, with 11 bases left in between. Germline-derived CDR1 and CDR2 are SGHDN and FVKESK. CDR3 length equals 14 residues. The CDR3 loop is CASSTLGAQETQYF. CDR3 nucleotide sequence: TGTGCCAGCAGCACCCTAGGGGCCCAAGAGACCCAGTACTTC.